This record concerns one T cell receptor (beta chain) sequence. The antigen is unknown. The data originate from a study of graft-versus-host responses after intestinal transplantation. Study-wide context: Each of the recipients got a multivisceral, liver-intestinal, or isolated intestinal transplant.

General study findings and limits: Some patients had graft-donor T cell macrochimerism, and their allografts showed high graft-versus-host to host-versus-graft clonal ratios. Early post-transplant HvG declines showed an association with peak circulating GvH clone levels. Recipient marrow held GvH clones, some first seen in ileum or blood.

Only in-frame clones appear in the TCRdb table, and some are missing; sequencing was by immunoSEQ multiplex PCR. The table lists about 51,000 clones, 80% to 90% of them singletons. CDR3 length: 12 amino acids. CDR1 KGHSH and CDR2 LQKENI come from the germline V gene. Trimming removed 6 bases from V and 6 bases from J, with 10 bases in between. V gene TRBV18 combines with J gene TRBJ2-3, with D tentatively TRBD1 (5 bases). This clonotype was sampled from a human donor who was the organ donor for an intestinal transplant. The sample consisted of unstimulated CD4+ T cells sorted from spleen or lymph node cells, taken before transplant. CDR3 sequence (DNA): TGTGCCAGCTCGCCTAAGGGGGATACGCAGTATTTT. Amino acid sequence: CASSPKGDTQYF.